Listed below are T cell receptor beta chains from one sample, sequenced in a study of cytomegalovirus exposure and HLA in healthy donors. Sequencing used immunoSEQ multiplex PCR; TCRdb keeps in-frame clones, though not all of them. The table records more than 70,000 clones, 94% of them present only once. Sequences were obtained from PBMCs. These receptors were obtained from a woman younger than 35 in good health and CMV-seronegative. Both conserved end residues are part of each CDR3. The order of the fields is J gene, clone size, V gene, D gene, CDR3 DNA, CDR3 protein. A D gene is named only where the DNA matches it firmly. Clone size appears in some rows only: once, few, many, or a class for an expanded clone.

J: TRBJ2-1
size: NA
V: TRBV4-2
D: NA
DNA: TGTGCCAGCAGCTCCCTTGGTGAGGGAGTCTTCCATGAGCAGTTCTTC
CDR3: CASSSLGEGVFHEQFF

J: TRBJ2-2
size: few
V: TRBV6-5
D: NA
DNA: TGTGCCAGCAGTTACCGAATGGGAGCGAACACCGGGGAGCTGTTTTTT
CDR3: CASSYRMGANTGELFF

J: TRBJ1-5
size: NA
V: TRBV6-5
D: NA
DNA: TGTGCCAGCAGTTTCTCCTCCCGGTCTAGCAATCAGCCCCAGCATTTT
CDR3: CASSFSSRSSNQPQHF

J: TRBJ1-4
size: once
V: TRBV7-6
D: NA
DNA: TGTGCCAGCAGCCCCGCTACCGGGGCTTTGGGGGAGGAACTGTTTTTT
CDR3: CASSPATGALGEELFF

J: TRBJ2-7
size: NA
V: TRBV6-4
D: TRBD2
DNA: TGTGCCAGCTGTCTAGCGGGAGAGGATGAGCAGTACTTC
CDR3: CASCLAGEDEQYF

J: TRBJ2-7
size: NA
V: TRBV29-1
D: TRBD2
DNA: TGCAGCGTTGAAGGGAGGGGGACTAGCTCGTACGAGCAGTACTTC
CDR3: CSVEGRGTSSYEQYF

J: TRBJ1-4
size: NA
V: TRBV5-6
D: TRBD1
DNA: TGTGCCAGCAGCACGGGACAGGGCTTCGAAAAACTGTTTTTT
CDR3: CASSTGQGFEKLFF

J: TRBJ2-1
size: NA
V: TRBV28
D: TRBD1
DNA: TGTGCCAGCAGTTTTCTCGGCAGGGGGCTTAATGAGCAGTTCTTC
CDR3: CASSFLGRGLNEQFF

J: TRBJ2-2
size: NA
V: TRBV11-3
D: NA
DNA: TGTGCCAGCAGTCCAAATCCGGGAGTGGCCGGGGAGCTGTTTTTT
CDR3: CASSPNPGVAGELFF

J: TRBJ2-7
size: NA
V: TRBV7-9
D: NA
DNA: TGTGCCAGCAGCTCGGCTGGACAGAGCTACGAGCAGTACTTC
CDR3: CASSSAGQSYEQYF

J: TRBJ2-1
size: NA
V: TRBV6-1
D: TRBD2
DNA: TGTGCCAGCAGTGAGGCCAGGACTAGCGGGAGTATCTACAATGAGCAGTTCTTC
CDR3: CASSEARTSGSIYNEQFF

J: TRBJ2-1
size: NA
V: TRBV6-5
D: NA
DNA: TGTGCCAGCAGCCGACAGGGGAGGGGACAGTTCTTC
CDR3: CASSRQGRGQFF

J: TRBJ2-1
size: NA
V: TRBV27
D: TRBD1
DNA: TGTGCCAGCAGTTTATCGTACGACAGGGGGGTAAATGAGCAGTTCTTC
CDR3: CASSLSYDRGVNEQFF

J: TRBJ2-1
size: NA
V: TRBV19
D: TRBD2
DNA: TGTGCCAGTAGTATGACTAGCGGGAGTTGGTACAATGAGCAGTTCTTC
CDR3: CASSMTSGSWYNEQFF

J: TRBJ2-7
size: NA
V: TRBV5-6
D: NA
DNA: TGTGCCAGCAGCTTGACCGAAGGGGACTTGGCCCCCTACGAGCAGTACTTC
CDR3: CASSLTEGDLAPYEQYF

J: TRBJ2-3
size: NA
V: TRBV10-2
D: TRBD2
DNA: TGCGCCAGCATGGACGTTGCGGGAGGGGCAGATACGCAGTATTTT
CDR3: CASMDVAGGADTQYF

J: TRBJ2-7
size: NA
V: TRBV11-2
D: NA
DNA: TGTGCCAGCAGGGGGCATGCCACCTACGAGCAGTACTTC
CDR3: CASRGHATYEQYF

J: TRBJ2-2
size: once
V: TRBV5-6
D: TRBD1
DNA: TGTGCCAGCAGCTTGGAAGGGGACAGGGGAACCGGGGAGCTGTTTTTT
CDR3: CASSLEGDRGTGELFF

J: TRBJ1-2
size: NA
V: TRBV16
D: TRBD1
DNA: TGTGCCAGCAGCCACACGAACAGGGGGCTTGGTGGCTACACCTTC
CDR3: CASSHTNRGLGGYTF

J: TRBJ2-1
size: NA
V: TRBV9
D: TRBD2
DNA: TGTGCCAGCAGCACCCGACCAATAGCGGGGACCGTCAATGAGCAGTTCTTC
CDR3: CASSTRPIAGTVNEQFF

J: TRBJ2-2
size: NA
V: TRBV28
D: NA
DNA: TGTGCCAGCAGGCGCGGGGAGCTGTTTTTT
CDR3: CASRRGELFF

J: TRBJ2-7
size: NA
V: TRBV10-3
D: NA
DNA: TGTGCCATCAGCCAGAATACAGGGTCCTCCTACGAGCAGTACTTC
CDR3: CAISQNTGSSYEQYF

J: TRBJ2-3
size: NA
V: TRBV5-8
D: TRBD1
DNA: TGTGCCAGCAGCTTGGGATCGGGACAGAGCACAGATACGCAGTATTTT
CDR3: CASSLGSGQSTDTQYF

J: TRBJ2-7
size: NA
V: TRBV30
D: NA
DNA: TGTGCCTGGAGTGTAGACTCCGGATACGAGCAGTACTTC
CDR3: CAWSVDSGYEQYF

J: TRBJ2-5
size: NA
V: TRBV7-9
D: TRBD2
DNA: TGTGCCAGCAGCTTACCCAGCGGGGGGGCCGGGACCCAGTACTTC
CDR3: CASSLPSGGAGTQYF

J: TRBJ2-3
size: NA
V: TRBV9
D: NA
DNA: TGTGCCAGCAGCGTAGGGTCCAGGGTCGAAGATACGCAGTATTTT
CDR3: CASSVGSRVEDTQYF

J: TRBJ2-1
size: NA
V: TRBV25-1
D: TRBD2
DNA: TGTGCCAGCAGGAAAAGCGGGAGGGACAATGAGCAGTTCTTC
CDR3: CASRKSGRDNEQFF

J: TRBJ2-3
size: NA
V: TRBV30
D: TRBD1
DNA: TGTGCCTGGGGGGACAGGGGTCAAATCACAGATACGCAGTATTTT
CDR3: CAWGDRGQITDTQYF

J: TRBJ2-2
size: NA
V: TRBV29-1
D: TRBD2
DNA: TGCAGCGCCGGGACTAGCGGGAGCACCGGGGAGCTGTTTTTT
CDR3: CSAGTSGSTGELFF

J: TRBJ2-4
size: NA
V: TRBV2
D: NA
DNA: TGTGCCAGCAGTGAAAGGGAGGGGGGGACCAAAAACATTCAGTACTTC
CDR3: CASSEREGGTKNIQYF

J: TRBJ1-4
size: NA
V: TRBV16
D: NA
DNA: TGTGCCAGCAGCCATCGTGGCAGGACTAATGAAAAACTGTTTTTT
CDR3: CASSHRGRTNEKLFF

J: TRBJ2-2
size: NA
V: TRBV6-6
D: NA
DNA: TGTGCCAGCCGTATTGAAAGGGGCCTCGGGGAGCTGTTTTTT
CDR3: CASRIERGLGELFF

J: TRBJ2-1
size: NA
V: TRBV27
D: TRBD1
DNA: TGTGCCAGCAGGAGGGGACAGGGGATGTTCTTC
CDR3: CASRRGQGMFF

J: TRBJ2-1
size: NA
V: TRBV7-3
D: NA
DNA: TGTGCCAGCAGCCCCGTGGGAGGGGGGGCATGGAATGAGCAGTTCTTC
CDR3: CASSPVGGGAWNEQFF

J: TRBJ2-5
size: NA
V: TRBV19
D: NA
DNA: TGTGCCAGTAGGAAGTTAGACTCGGAGACCCAGTACTTC
CDR3: CASRKLDSETQYF

J: TRBJ2-5
size: once
V: TRBV27
D: NA
DNA: TGTGCCAGCAGTTTTTATCCAGGGGAGACCCAGTACTTC
CDR3: CASSFYPGETQYF

J: TRBJ1-5
size: NA
V: TRBV28
D: NA
DNA: TGTGCCAGCAGTTGGGGCCATCAGCCCCAGCATTTT
CDR3: CASSWGHQPQHF

J: TRBJ1-4
size: NA
V: TRBV5-6
D: NA
DNA: TGTGCCAGCAGCTCCCTTCCGGGGGGCGATGGGGATGAAAAACTGTTTTTT
CDR3: CASSSLPGGDGDEKLFF

J: TRBJ2-1
size: NA
V: TRBV11-2
D: NA
DNA: TGTGCCAGCAGCTTACGGGGAGGCCCCTACAATGAGCAGTTCTTC
CDR3: CASSLRGGPYNEQFF

J: TRBJ2-3
size: NA
V: TRBV5-4
D: NA
DNA: TGTGCCAGCAGCTGGTGGGGGCTTGATACGCAGTATTTT
CDR3: CASSWWGLDTQYF

J: TRBJ1-2
size: NA
V: TRBV28
D: TRBD1
DNA: TGTGCCAGCAGTTCACAGGGGGCTGGGGAGTATGGCTACACCTTC
CDR3: CASSSQGAGEYGYTF

J: TRBJ2-7
size: NA
V: TRBV7-9
D: TRBD2
DNA: TGTGCCAGCAGCTTTCTAGCGGTCGAGCAGTACTTC
CDR3: CASSFLAVEQYF

J: TRBJ1-2
size: NA
V: TRBV30
D: NA
DNA: TGTGCCTGGATCCAACAGGTGGCCTATGGCCACACCTTC
CDR3: CAWIQQVAYGHTF

J: TRBJ2-7
size: NA
V: TRBV6-5
D: TRBD2
DNA: TGTGCCAGCAGTTTTTCTAGCGGACTATCCTACGAGCAGTACTTC
CDR3: CASSFSSGLSYEQYF

J: TRBJ1-2
size: NA
V: TRBV5-3
D: TRBD1
DNA: TGTGCCAGAAGCCCAATAGGGACAGGGTATGGCTATGGCTACACCTTC
CDR3: CARSPIGTGYGYGYTF

J: TRBJ2-7
size: NA
V: TRBV21-1
D: NA
DNA: TGTGCCAGCAGCAAGAACGGGACTAGCGGGAGGCTGTACTCCTACGAGCAGTACTTC
CDR3: CASSKNGTSGRLYSYEQYF

J: TRBJ1-1
size: NA
V: TRBV6-6
D: NA
DNA: TGTGCCAGCAGTTACTCAACAGAACGGGCTTTCTTT
CDR3: CASSYSTERAFF

J: TRBJ2-5
size: NA
V: TRBV5-8
D: NA
DNA: TGTGCCAGCAGCCCAGTCATCGGGGGAGGCTACGAGACCCAGTACTTC
CDR3: CASSPVIGGGYETQYF

J: TRBJ1-1
size: NA
V: TRBV7-9
D: TRBD1
DNA: TGTGCCAGCAGCGACAGGGTTGAAGCTTTCTTT
CDR3: CASSDRVEAFF

J: TRBJ1-5
size: NA
V: TRBV6-1
D: NA
DNA: TGTGCCAGCCGAGGCGTGGATAGCAATCAGCCCCAGCATTTT
CDR3: CASRGVDSNQPQHF

J: TRBJ2-3
size: NA
V: TRBV19
D: NA
DNA: TGTGCCAGTAGTATGGGCAGGGAGGCAGATACGCAGTATTTT
CDR3: CASSMGREADTQYF

J: TRBJ2-1
size: NA
V: TRBV5-1
D: TRBD1
DNA: TGCGCCAGCAGCCTACGACAGGGGAATGAGCAGTTCTTC
CDR3: CASSLRQGNEQFF

J: TRBJ2-1
size: NA
V: TRBV28
D: TRBD2
DNA: TGTGCCAGCAGTATCGGACTAGCGGGGATCAATGAGCAGTTCTTC
CDR3: CASSIGLAGINEQFF

J: TRBJ1-1
size: NA
V: TRBV13
D: NA
DNA: TGTGCCAGCAGCTTAGGGACAATGAACACTGAAGCTTTCTTT
CDR3: CASSLGTMNTEAFF

J: TRBJ1-1
size: NA
V: TRBV19
D: NA
DNA: TGTGCCAGCATTAATGGAGAAAACACTGAAGCTTTCTTT
CDR3: CASINGENTEAFF

J: TRBJ2-1
size: NA
V: TRBV15
D: TRBD2
DNA: TGTGCCACCAGCAGAGGACTAGCGGGACAGGGCAGTGAGCAGTTCTTC
CDR3: CATSRGLAGQGSEQFF

J: TRBJ1-3
size: NA
V: TRBV4-3
D: NA
DNA: TGCGCCAGCAGCCAAGTGGCCAGCTCTGGAAACACCATATATTTT
CDR3: CASSQVASSGNTIYF

J: TRBJ1-1
size: NA
V: TRBV11-2
D: NA
DNA: TGTGCCAGCAGCTTAGGCGGGGGATATGAAGCTTTCTTT
CDR3: CASSLGGGYEAFF

J: TRBJ2-7
size: NA
V: TRBV6-6
D: NA
DNA: TGTGCCAGCAGTTACCTCGGGGACACCAACTACGAGCAGTACTTC
CDR3: CASSYLGDTNYEQYF

J: TRBJ2-6
size: NA
V: TRBV10-3
D: NA
DNA: TGTGCCATCAGTGACGGCGGACAAAGGGCCAACGTCCTGACTTTC
CDR3: CAISDGGQRANVLTF